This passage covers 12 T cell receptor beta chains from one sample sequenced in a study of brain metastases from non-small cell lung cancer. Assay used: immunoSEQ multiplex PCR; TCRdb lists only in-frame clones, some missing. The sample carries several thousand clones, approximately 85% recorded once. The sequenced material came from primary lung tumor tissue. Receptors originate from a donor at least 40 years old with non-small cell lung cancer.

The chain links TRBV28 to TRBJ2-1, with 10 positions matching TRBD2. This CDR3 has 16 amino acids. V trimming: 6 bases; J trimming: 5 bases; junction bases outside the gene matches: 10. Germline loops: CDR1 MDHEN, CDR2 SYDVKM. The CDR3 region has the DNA TGTGCCAGCAGATCCCAGCGGGAGGGTTCCAACAATGAGCAGTTCTTC. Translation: CASRSQREGSNNEQFF.

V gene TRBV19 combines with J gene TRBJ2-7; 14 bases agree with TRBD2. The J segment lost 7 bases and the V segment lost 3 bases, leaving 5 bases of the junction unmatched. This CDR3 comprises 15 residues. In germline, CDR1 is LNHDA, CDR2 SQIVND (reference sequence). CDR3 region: CASSMGLAGVSEQYF. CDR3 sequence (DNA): TGTGCCAGTAGTATGGGACTAGCGGGAGTATCAGAGCAGTACTTC.

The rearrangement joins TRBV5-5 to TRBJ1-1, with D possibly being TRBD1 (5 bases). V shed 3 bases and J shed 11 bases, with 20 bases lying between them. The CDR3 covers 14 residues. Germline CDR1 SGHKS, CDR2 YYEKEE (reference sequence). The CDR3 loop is CASSSWDPGRGAFF. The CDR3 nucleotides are TGTGCCAGCAGCTCCTGGGACCCCGGACGAGGCGCTTTCTTT. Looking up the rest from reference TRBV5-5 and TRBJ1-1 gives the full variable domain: DAGVTQSPTHLIKTRGQQVTLRCSPISGHKSVSWYQQVLGQGPQFIFQYYEKEERGRGNFPDRFSARQFPNYSSELNVNALLLGDSALYLCASSSWDPGRGAFFGQGTRLTVV.

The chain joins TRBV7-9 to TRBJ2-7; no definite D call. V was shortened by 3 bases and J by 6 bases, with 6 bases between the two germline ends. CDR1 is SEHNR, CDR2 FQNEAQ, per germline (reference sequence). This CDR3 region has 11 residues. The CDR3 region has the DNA TGTGCCAGCAGCTTCACCTCCGAGCAGTACTTC. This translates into CASSFTSEQYF.

The CDR3 loop reads CAIRETGNTEAFF. The CDR3 DNA follows: TGTGCCATCAGAGAGACAGGAAACACTGAAGCTTTCTTT. The chain employs TRBV10-3 and TRBJ1-1; D may be TRBD1 (6 bases). The V gene lost 6 bases and the J gene lost 2 bases, with 10 bases spanning the gap. CDR1 is ENHRY and CDR2 is SYGVKD in the germline V gene. This CDR3 region has 13 residues.

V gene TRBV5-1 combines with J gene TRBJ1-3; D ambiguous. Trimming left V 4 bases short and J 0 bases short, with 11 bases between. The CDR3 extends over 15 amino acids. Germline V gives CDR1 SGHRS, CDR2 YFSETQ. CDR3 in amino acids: CASSLRAGSGNTIYF. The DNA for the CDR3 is TGCGCCAGCAGCCTCCGGGCCGGCTCTGGAAACACCATATATTTT.

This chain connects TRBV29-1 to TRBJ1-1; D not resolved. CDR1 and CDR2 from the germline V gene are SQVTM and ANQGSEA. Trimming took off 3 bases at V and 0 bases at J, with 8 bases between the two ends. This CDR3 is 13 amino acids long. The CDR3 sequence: CSVEKLMNTEAFF. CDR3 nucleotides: TGCAGCGTTGAGAAGTTGATGAACACTGAAGCTTTCTTT.

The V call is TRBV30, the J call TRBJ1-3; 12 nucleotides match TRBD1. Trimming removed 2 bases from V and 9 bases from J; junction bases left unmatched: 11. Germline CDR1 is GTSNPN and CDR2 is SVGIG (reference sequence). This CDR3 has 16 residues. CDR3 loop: CAWSPGWDRGLGTIYF. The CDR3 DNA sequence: TGTGCCTGGAGTCCAGGATGGGACAGGGGGCTCGGCACCATATATTTT.

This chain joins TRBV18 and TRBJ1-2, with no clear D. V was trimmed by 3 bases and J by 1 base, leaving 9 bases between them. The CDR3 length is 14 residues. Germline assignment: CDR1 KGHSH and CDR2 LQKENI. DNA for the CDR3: TGTGCCAGCTCACCTGGGAAAGTTAACTATGGCTACACCTTC. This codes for CASSPGKVNYGYTF.

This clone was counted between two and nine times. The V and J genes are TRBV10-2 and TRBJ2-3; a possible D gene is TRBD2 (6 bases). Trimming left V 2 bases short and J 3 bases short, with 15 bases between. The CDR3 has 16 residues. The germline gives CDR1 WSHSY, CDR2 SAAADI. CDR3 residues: CASSETASVLTDTQYF. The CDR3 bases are TGCGCCAGCAGTGAGACGGCTAGCGTGCTTACAGATACGCAGTATTTT.

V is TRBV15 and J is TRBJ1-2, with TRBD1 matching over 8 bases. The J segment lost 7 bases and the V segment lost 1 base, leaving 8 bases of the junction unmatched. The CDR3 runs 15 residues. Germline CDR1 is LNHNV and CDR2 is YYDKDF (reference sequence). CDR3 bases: TGTGCCACCAGCAGAGGAACAGGGGGTCTTGGTGGCTACACCTTC. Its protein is CATSRGTGGLGGYTF.

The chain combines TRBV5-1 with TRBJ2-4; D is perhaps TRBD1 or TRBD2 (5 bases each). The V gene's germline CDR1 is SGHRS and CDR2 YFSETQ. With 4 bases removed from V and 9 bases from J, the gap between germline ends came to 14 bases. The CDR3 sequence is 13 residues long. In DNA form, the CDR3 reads TGCGCCAGCAGCGAAGGGGTTCGGGGCATTCAGTACTTC. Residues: CASSEGVRGIQYF.